Each of the 12 T cell receptor beta chains below was sequenced from the same sample in a study of cytomegalovirus exposure and HLA in healthy donors. The primer mix had 60 Vbeta and 13 Jbeta primers. Data came from immunoSEQ multiplex PCR; TCRdb stores just in-frame clones and leaves some out. The sample yields around 200,000 clones, approximately 80% seen once. Sequencing was carried out using PBMCs. All receptors come from a boy under 18 in good health and CMV-seronegative.

The rearrangement links TRBV18 to TRBJ2-1; TRBD1 matches at 10 bases. The V gene's germline CDR1 is KGHSH and CDR2 LQKENI. After removal of 5 bases from V and 3 bases from J, the junction contained 7 bases not matched to a gene. The CDR3 extends over 16 amino acids. CDR3 protein: CASSSRDRGVYNEQFF. In DNA, the CDR3 is TGTGCCAGCTCATCCCGGGACAGGGGTGTCTACAATGAGCAGTTCTTC. The variable domain in full, completed from reference TRBV18 and TRBJ2-1, reads NAGVMQNPRHLVRRRGQEARLRCSPMKGHSHVYWYRQLPEEGLKFMVYLQKENIIDESGMPKERFSAEFPKEGPSILRIQQVVRGDSAAYFCASSSRDRGVYNEQFFGPGTRLTVL.

The CDR3 loop reads CASSLNPVYGYTF. The CDR3 DNA follows: TGTGCCAGCAGTTTAAATCCGGTCTATGGCTACACCTTC. The chain is built from TRBV27 and TRBJ1-2; D is ambiguous. CDR1 and CDR2 from the germline V gene are MNHEY and SMNVEV (reference sequence). The CDR3 sequence is 13 residues long. With 2 bases removed from V and 4 bases from J, the gap between germline ends came to 8 bases.

This clone occurred once. The CDR3 bases are TGTGCCACCAGCAGAGACCCGGGATCCACTGTAGTGAACACTGAAGCTTTCTTT. This gives the protein CATSRDPGSTVVNTEAFF. The V and J genes are TRBV15 and TRBJ1-1; D gene unclear. The V and J ends lost 0 bases and 0 bases respectively, with 17 bases between them. The CDR3 contains 18 residues. Germline lookup yields CDR1 LNHNV and CDR2 YYDKDF (reference sequence).

This clone was seen only a few times. CDR3 amino acids: CATQRGNSANYEQYF. The CDR3 DNA reads as TGTGCCACCCAGCGCGGGAACAGTGCCAACTACGAGCAGTACTTC. This chain connects TRBV19 to TRBJ2-7; tentatively, D is TRBD2 (6 bases). The CDR3 spans 15 residues. From germline, CDR1 is LNHDA and CDR2 SQIVND (reference sequence). Deletions cut 10 bases from V and 3 bases from J, with 22 bases between.

The chain has TRBV5-6 and TRBJ1-2, with TRBD1 as a possible D gene (5 bases). Germline CDR1 and CDR2: SGHDT and YYEEEE. The CDR3 runs to 14 residues. V was cut by 4 bases and J by 4 bases, with 14 bases left in between. Here the CDR3 reads CASSRIRGTYGYTF. In nucleotides, the CDR3 is TGTGCCAGCAGCCGTATCCGGGGGACCTATGGCTACACCTTC. Looking up the rest from reference TRBV5-6 and TRBJ1-2 gives the full variable domain: DAGVTQSPTHLIKTRGQQVTLRCSPKSGHDTVSWYQQALGQGPQFIFQYYEEEERQRGNFPDRFSGHQFPNYSSELNVNALLLGDSALYLCASSRIRGTYGYTFGSGTRLTVV.

The CDR3 here is CASSVVGRASTDTQYF. The CDR3 DNA reads as TGTGCCAGCAGCGTAGTTGGGCGGGCAAGCACAGATACGCAGTATTTT. V gene TRBV9 combines with J gene TRBJ2-3; maybe TRBD2 (5 bases). Trimming shortened V by 0 bases and J by 0 bases, and 11 bases separated the two germline ends. Germline V lookup: CDR1 SGDLS, CDR2 YYNGEE. This CDR3 is 16 amino acids long.

The V call is TRBV27, the J call TRBJ2-2; the match to TRBD2 covers 7 bases. Trimming took 6 bases from V and 3 from J; bases not matched to a gene: 10. The CDR3 spans 16 residues. Germline values: CDR1 MNHEY, CDR2 SMNVEV (reference sequence). The CDR3 reads CASRPWREWDTGELFF. The CDR3 coding sequence is TGTGCCAGCAGACCCTGGCGGGAGTGGGACACCGGGGAGCTGTTTTTT.

The count of this clone is one. The V call is TRBV30, the J call TRBJ1-2, with D possibly matching TRBD1 (5 bases). Germline CDR1 is GTSNPN and CDR2 is SVGIG (reference sequence). Trimming cost V 1 base and J 2 bases, with 8 bases left between them. This CDR3 is 13 amino acids long. The CDR3 here is CAWSAAGNYGYTF. CDR3 nucleotide sequence: TGTGCCTGGAGTGCCGCAGGGAACTATGGCTACACCTTC.

This clone was seen a handful of times. This rearrangement joins TRBV28 to TRBJ1-1; D gene uncertain. V was clipped by 7 bases and J by 7 bases, with 10 bases between them. Germline values: CDR1 MDHEN, CDR2 SYDVKM. The CDR3 totals 11 residues. The CDR3 nucleotides are TGTGCCAGCAATCGGGAAAATGAAGCTTTCTTT. Its protein is CASNRENEAFF.

The chain links TRBV6-5 to TRBJ1-1, with 7 positions matching TRBD1. The CDR3 spans 13 residues. Unmatched junction bases numbered 6, after V lost 6 bases and J lost 5 bases. Germline V gene data show CDR1 as MNHEY and CDR2 as SVGAGI. As DNA, the CDR3 is TGTGCCAGCAGCGAGGGGGCGGGGACTGAAGCTTTCTTT. Amino acids: CASSEGAGTEAFF.

This chain joins TRBV19 and TRBJ1-1; a possible D gene is TRBD1 (5 bases). Trimming took off 3 bases at V and 0 bases at J, with 11 bases between the two ends. Germline values: CDR1 LNHDA, CDR2 SQIVND (reference sequence). CDR3 length: 15 amino acids. Here the CDR3 reads CASSIQAGMNTEAFF. The CDR3, as DNA: TGTGCCAGTAGTATTCAGGCAGGGATGAACACTGAAGCTTTCTTT.

This chain connects TRBV19 to TRBJ2-5; 9 bases fit TRBD1. The germline CDR1 and CDR2 sequences are LNHDA and SQIVND (reference sequence). The CDR3 sequence is 14 residues long. Trimming took 3 bases from V and 4 from J; bases not matched to a gene: 3. CDR3 bases: TGTGCCAGTAGTATGACAGGGGGAGCAGAGACCCAGTACTTC. This sequence encodes CASSMTGGAETQYF. Using reference TRBV19 and TRBJ2-5 for the parts outside the CDR3, the full variable domain is DGGITQSPKYLFRKEGQNVTLSCEQNLNHDAMYWYRQDPGQGLRLIYYSQIVNDFQKGDIAEGYSVSREKKESFPLTVTSAQKNPTAFYLCASSMTGGAETQYFGPGTRLLVL.